The clone carrying this T cell receptor beta chain was detected ten times or more. The antigen is unknown. TCRdb used MiXCR to reprocess the RT-PCR reads, holding one entry per CDR3 protein. The sample contains around 750,000 distinct CDR3 sequences, around 20% of which appear only once. The CDR3 has 12 amino acids. The V end was cut by 4 bases, the J end by 8 bases, with 11 bases between. CDR1 is SGHRS and CDR2 is YFSETQ in the germline V gene. This entry is derived from a study of response to subunit inactivated influenza vaccine. Whole-study results and caveats: Every seasonal influenza vaccination brings in few new T cells, the authors suggested.

The chain has TRBV5-1 and TRBJ2-3; no clear D. The sequences come from PBMCs from blood, collected roughly 5 days after vaccination. The sequence derives from a man in his forties or fifties who received an inactivated influenza vaccine. The CDR3 is CASSPSPGTQYF. The CDR3 region has the DNA TGCGCCAGCAGCCCCTCTCCAGGTACGCAGTATTTT. Drawing the rest from reference TRBV5-1 and TRBJ2-3, the complete variable domain is KAGVTQTPRYLIKTRGQQVTLSCSPISGHRSVSWYQQTPGQGLQFLFEYFSETQRNKGNFPGRFSGRQFSNSRSEMNVSTLELGDSALYLCASSPSPGTQYFGPGTRLTVL.